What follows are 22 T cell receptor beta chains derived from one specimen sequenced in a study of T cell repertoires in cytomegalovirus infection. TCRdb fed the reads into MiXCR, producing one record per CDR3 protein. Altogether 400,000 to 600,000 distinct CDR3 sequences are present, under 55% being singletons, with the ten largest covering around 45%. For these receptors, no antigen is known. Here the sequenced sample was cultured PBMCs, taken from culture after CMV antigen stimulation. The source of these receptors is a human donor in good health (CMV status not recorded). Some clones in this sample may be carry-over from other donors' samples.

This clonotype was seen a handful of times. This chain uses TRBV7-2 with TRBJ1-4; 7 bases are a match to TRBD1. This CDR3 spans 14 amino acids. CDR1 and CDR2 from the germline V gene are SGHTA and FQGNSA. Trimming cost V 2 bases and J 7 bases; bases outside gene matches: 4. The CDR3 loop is CASSLTGQSEKLFF. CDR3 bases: TGTGCCAGCAGCTTAACGGGACAGAGTGAAAAACTGTTTTTT.

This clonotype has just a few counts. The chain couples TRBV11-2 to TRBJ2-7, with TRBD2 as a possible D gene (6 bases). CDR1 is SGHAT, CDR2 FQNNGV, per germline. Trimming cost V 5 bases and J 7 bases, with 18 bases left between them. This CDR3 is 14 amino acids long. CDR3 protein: CASSESRSAGEQYF. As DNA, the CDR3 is TGTGCCAGCAGCGAGAGCAGGAGTGCGGGGGAGCAGTACTTC.

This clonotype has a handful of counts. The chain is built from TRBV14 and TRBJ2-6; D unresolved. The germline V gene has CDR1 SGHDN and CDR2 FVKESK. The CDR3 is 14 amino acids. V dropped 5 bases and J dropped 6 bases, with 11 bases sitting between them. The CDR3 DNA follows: TGTGCCAGCAGCGGCAGTCCTTCGGCCAACGTCCTGACTTTC. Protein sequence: CASSGSPSANVLTF.

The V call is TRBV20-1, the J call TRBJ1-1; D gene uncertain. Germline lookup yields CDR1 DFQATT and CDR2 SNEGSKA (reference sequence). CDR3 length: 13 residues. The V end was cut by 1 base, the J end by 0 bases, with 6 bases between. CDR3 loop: CSARGEVNTEAFF. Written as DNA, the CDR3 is TGCAGTGCTAGAGGGGAGGTGAACACTGAAGCTTTCTTT.

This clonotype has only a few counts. CDR3 bases: TGTGCCAGCAGCTTAACCGGGACAGGGGCCCTACCGACTGGCTACACCTTC. Protein product: CASSLTGTGALPTGYTF. The rearrangement uses TRBV7-8 and TRBJ1-2; 10 bases match TRBD1. The CDR3 has 17 amino acids. V lost 2 bases and J lost 7; bases outside the gene matches: 13. CDR1 SGHVS and CDR2 FQNEAQ come from the germline V gene.

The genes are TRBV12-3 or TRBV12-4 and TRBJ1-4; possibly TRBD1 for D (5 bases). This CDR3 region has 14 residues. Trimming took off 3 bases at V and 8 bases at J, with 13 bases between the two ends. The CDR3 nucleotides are TGTGCCAGCAGTTTTGGCACAGGCTTCGAAAAACTGTTTTTT. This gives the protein CASSFGTGFEKLFF.

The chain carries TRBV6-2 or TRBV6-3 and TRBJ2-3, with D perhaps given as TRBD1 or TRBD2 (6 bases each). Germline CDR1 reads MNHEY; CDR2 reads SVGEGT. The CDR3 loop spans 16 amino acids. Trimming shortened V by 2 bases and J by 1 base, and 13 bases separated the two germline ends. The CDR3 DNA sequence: TGTGCCAGCAGTTACATCCGGGGGCTCCGCACAGATACGCAGTATTTT. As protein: CASSYIRGLRTDTQYF.

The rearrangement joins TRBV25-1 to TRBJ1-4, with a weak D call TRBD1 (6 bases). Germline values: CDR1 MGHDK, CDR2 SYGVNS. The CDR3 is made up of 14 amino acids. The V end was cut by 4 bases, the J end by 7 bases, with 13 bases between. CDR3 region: CASSVRDTSEKLFF. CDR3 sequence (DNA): TGTGCCAGCAGTGTCCGGGACACCTCTGAAAAACTGTTTTTT. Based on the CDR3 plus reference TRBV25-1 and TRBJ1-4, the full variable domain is EADIYQTPRYLVIGTGKKITLECSQTMGHDKMYWYQQDPGMELHLIHYSYGVNSTEKGDLSSESTVSRIRTEHFPLTLESARPSHTSQYLCASSVRDTSEKLFFGSGTQLSVL.

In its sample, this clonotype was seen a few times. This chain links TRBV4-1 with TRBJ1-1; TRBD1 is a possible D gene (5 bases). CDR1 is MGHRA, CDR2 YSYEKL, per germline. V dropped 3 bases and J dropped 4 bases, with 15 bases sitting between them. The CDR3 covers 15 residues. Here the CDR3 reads CASSHPDGAATEAFF. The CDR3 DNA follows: TGCGCCAGCAGCCACCCCGACGGGGCTGCCACTGAAGCTTTCTTT.

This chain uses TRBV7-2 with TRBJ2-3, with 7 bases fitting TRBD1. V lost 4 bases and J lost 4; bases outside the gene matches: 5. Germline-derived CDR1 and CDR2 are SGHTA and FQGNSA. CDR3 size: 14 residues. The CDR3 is CASSSGTASDTQYF. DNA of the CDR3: TGTGCCAGCAGCTCCGGGACAGCCTCAGATACGCAGTATTTT.

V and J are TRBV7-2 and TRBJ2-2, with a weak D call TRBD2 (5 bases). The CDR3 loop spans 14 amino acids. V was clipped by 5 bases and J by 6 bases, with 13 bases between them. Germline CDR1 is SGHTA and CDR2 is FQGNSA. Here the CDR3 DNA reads TGTGCCAGCAGCCTAGGCCAAGCGGCCGGGGAGCTGTTTTTT. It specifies CASSLGQAAGELFF.

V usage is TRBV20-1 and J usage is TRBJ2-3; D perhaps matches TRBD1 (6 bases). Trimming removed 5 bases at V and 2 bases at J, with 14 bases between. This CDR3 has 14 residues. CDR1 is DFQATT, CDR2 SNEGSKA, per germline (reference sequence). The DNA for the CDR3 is TGCAGTGCTCCAGGGGAGCCGAACACAGATACGCAGTATTTT. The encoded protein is CSAPGEPNTDTQYF.

The CDR3 DNA sequence: TGTGCCAGCAGCGCGGTGGGGGTTGGGGAGACCCAGTACTTC. Translating it yields CASSAVGVGETQYF. V gene TRBV7-2 combines with J gene TRBJ2-5; the D call may be TRBD1 or TRBD2 (5 bases each). V dropped 5 bases and J dropped 5 bases, with 15 bases sitting between them. There are 14 residues in the CDR3. Germline V CDR1 and CDR2: SGHTA, FQGNSA. The entire variable domain, with the rest obtained from reference TRBV7-2 and TRBJ2-5, is as follows: GAGVSQSPSNKVTEKGKDVELRCDPISGHTALYWYRQSLGQGLEFLIYFQGNSAPDKSGLPSDRFSAERTGGSVSTLTIQRTQQEDSAVYLCASSAVGVGETQYFGPGTRLLVL.

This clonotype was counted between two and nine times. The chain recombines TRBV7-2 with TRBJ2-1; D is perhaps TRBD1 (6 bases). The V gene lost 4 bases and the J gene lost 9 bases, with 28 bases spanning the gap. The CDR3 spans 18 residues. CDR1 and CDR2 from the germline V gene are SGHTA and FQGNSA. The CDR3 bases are TGTGCCAGCAGCTCCTATCCGACAGGTGCGGGCCTGCGTGGTGAGCAGTTCTTC. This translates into CASSSYPTGAGLRGEQFF.

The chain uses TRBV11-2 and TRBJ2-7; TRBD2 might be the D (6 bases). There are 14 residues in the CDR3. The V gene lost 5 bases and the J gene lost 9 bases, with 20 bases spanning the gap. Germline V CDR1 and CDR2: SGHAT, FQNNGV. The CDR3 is CASSVRLEREGQYF. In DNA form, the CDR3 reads TGTGCCAGCAGCGTTAGACTAGAACGTGAGGGGCAGTACTTC.

CDR3 amino acids: CASSIDKAYEQYF. CDR3 coding DNA: TGTGCCAGTAGTATCGACAAGGCCTACGAGCAGTACTTC. The J gene is TRBJ2-7, the V gene TRBV19; D is unresolved. Germline CDR1 is LNHDA and CDR2 is SQIVND (reference sequence). The CDR3 loop spans 13 amino acids. Trimming removed 3 bases from V and 2 bases from J, with 8 bases in between.

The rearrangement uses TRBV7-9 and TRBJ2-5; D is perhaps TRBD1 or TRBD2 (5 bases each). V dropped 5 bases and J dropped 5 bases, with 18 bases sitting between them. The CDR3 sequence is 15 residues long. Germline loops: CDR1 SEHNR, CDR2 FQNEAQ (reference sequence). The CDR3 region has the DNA TGTGCCAGCAGCACCGGGGCAAGGGGCTGGGAGACCCAGTACTTC. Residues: CASSTGARGWETQYF.

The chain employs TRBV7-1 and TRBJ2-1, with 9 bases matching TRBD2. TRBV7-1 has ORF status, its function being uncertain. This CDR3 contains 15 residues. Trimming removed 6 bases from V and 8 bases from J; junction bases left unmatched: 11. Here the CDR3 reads CASRDYGTSFDEQFF. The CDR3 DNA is TGTGCCAGCAGAGACTATGGGACTAGCTTCGATGAGCAGTTCTTC.

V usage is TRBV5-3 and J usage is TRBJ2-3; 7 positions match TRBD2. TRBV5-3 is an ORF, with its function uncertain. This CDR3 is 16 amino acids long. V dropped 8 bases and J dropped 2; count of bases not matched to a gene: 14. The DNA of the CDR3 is TGTGCCAGCAGCCAACACGGGGAGGGCTACACAGATACGCAGTATTTT. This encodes CASSQHGEGYTDTQYF.

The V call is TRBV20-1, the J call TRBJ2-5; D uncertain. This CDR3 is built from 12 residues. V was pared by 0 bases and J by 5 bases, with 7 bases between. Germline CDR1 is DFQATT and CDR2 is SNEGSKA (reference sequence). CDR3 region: CSARDSVETQYF. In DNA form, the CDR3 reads TGCAGTGCTAGAGATAGTGTGGAGACCCAGTACTTC.

The CDR3, as DNA: TGTGCCAGCAGTTCCCAGACAGGGAACTATGGCTACACCTTC. Encoded protein: CASSSQTGNYGYTF. J is TRBJ1-2 and V is TRBV28, with 7 bases aligning to TRBD1. The CDR3 contains 14 residues. Trimming cost V 4 bases and J 2 bases; bases outside gene matches: 4. CDR1 is MDHEN, CDR2 SYDVKM, per germline.

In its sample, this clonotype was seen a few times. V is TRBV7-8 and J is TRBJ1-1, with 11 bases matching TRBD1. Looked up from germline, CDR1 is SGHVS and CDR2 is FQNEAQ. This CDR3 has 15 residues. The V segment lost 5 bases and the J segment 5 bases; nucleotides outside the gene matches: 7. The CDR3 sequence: CASSTDRGRLTEAFF. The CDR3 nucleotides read TGTGCCAGCAGCACGGACAGGGGGCGTTTGACTGAAGCTTTCTTT.